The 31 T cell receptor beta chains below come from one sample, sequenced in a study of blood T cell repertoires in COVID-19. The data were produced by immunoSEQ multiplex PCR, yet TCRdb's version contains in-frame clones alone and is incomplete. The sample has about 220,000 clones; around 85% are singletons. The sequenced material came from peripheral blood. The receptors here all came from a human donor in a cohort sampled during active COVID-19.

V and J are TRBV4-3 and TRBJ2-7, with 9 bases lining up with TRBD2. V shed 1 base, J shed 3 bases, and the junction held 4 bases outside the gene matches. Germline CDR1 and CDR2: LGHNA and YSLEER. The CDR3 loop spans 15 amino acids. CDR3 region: CASSQALAGHYEQYF. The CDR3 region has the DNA TGCGCCAGCAGCCAAGCCCTAGCGGGGCACTACGAGCAGTACTTC.

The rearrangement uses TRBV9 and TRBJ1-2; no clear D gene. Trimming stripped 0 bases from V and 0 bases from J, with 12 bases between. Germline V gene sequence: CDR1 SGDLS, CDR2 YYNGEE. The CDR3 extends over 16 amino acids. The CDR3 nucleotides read TGTGCCAGCAGCGTAGCTACTTGGGAGTCTAACTATGGCTACACCTTC. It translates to CASSVATWESNYGYTF.

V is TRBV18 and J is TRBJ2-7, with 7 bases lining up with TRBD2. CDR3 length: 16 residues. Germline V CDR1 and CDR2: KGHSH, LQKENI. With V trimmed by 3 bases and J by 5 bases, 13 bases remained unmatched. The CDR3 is CASSPRSSGTHHEQYF. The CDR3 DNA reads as TGTGCCAGCTCACCCAGGTCCAGCGGGACCCACCACGAGCAGTACTTC. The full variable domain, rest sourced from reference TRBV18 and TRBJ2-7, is NAGVMQNPRHLVRRRGQEARLRCSPMKGHSHVYWYRQLPEEGLKFMVYLQKENIIDESGMPKERFSAEFPKEGPSILRIQQVVRGDSAAYFCASSPRSSGTHHEQYFGPGTRLTVT.

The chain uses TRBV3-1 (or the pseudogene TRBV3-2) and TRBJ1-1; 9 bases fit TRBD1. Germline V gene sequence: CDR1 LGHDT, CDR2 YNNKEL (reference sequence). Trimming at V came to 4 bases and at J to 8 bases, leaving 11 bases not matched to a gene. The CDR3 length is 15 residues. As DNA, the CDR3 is TGTGCCAGCAGCCTTGGCAGGGACAGGGTTGGAGAAGCTTTCTTT. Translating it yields CASSLGRDRVGEAFF.

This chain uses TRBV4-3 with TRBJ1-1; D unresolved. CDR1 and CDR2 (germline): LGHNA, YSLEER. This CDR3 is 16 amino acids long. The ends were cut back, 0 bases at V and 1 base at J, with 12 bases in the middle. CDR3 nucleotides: TGCGCCAGCAGCCAAGATTATTCAGATGAGAACACTGAAGCTTTCTTT. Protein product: CASSQDYSDENTEAFF.

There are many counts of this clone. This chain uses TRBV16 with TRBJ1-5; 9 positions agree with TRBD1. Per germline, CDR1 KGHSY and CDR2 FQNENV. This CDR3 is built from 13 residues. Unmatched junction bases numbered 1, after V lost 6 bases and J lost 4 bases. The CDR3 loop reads CASRGTGNQPQHF. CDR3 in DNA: TGTGCCAGCAGGGGGACAGGGAATCAGCCCCAGCATTTT.

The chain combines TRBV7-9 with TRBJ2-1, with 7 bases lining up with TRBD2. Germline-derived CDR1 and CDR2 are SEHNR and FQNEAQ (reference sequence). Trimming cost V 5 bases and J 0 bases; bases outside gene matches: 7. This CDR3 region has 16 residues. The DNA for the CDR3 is TGTGCCAGCAGCCCGACCGGGACTAACTCCTACAATGAGCAGTTCTTC. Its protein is CASSPTGTNSYNEQFF.

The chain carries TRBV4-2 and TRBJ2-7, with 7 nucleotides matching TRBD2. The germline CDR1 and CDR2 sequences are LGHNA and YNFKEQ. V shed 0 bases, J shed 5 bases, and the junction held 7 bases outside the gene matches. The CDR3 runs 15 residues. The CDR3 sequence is CASSQEGGPGHEQYF. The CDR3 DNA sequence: TGTGCCAGCAGCCAAGAGGGAGGGCCAGGCCACGAGCAGTACTTC.

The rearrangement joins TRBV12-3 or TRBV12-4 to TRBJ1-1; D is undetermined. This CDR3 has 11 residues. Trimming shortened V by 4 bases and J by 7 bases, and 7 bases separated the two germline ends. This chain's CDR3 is CASSSRGEAFF. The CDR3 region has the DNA TGTGCCAGCAGTTCCCGGGGTGAAGCTTTCTTT.

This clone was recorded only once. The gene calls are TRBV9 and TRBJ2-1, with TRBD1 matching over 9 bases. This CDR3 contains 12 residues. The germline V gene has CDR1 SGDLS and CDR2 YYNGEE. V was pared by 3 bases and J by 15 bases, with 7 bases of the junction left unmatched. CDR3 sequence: CASSAGGTGRFF. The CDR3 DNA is TGTGCCAGCAGCGCAGGGGGGACAGGGCGGTTCTTC.

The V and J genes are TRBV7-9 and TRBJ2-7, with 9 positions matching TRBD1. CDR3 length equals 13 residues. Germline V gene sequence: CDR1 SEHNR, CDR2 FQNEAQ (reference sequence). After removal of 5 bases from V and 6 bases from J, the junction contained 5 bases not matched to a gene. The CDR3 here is CASSQWTGVEQYF. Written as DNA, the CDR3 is TGTGCCAGCAGCCAGTGGACAGGGGTCGAGCAGTACTTC.

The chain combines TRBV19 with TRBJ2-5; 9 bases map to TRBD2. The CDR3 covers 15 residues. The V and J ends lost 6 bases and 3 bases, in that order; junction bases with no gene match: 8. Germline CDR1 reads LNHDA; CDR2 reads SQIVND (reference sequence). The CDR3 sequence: CASSRSASGKETQYF. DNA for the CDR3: TGTGCCAGTAGCCGATCGGCTAGCGGGAAAGAGACCCAGTACTTC.

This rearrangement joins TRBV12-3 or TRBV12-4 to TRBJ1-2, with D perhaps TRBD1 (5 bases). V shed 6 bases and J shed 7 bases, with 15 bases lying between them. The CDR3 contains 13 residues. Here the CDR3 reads CASSGHPWGGYTF. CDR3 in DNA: TGTGCCAGCAGCGGACATCCATGGGGTGGCTACACCTTC.

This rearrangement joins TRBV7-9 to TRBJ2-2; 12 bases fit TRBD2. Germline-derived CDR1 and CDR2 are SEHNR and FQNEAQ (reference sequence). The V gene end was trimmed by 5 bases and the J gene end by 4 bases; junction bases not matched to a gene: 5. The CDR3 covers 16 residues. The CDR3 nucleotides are TGTGCCAGCAGCCCCCCTAGCGGGAGGGCCACCGGGGAGCTGTTTTTT. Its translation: CASSPPSGRATGELFF.

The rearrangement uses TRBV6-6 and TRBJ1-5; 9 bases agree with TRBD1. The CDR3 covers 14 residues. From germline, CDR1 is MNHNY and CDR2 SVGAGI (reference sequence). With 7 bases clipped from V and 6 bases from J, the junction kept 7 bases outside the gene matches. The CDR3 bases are TGTGCCAGCACCGATACAGGGGGCGGTCAGCCCCAGCATTTT. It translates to CASTDTGGGQPQHF.

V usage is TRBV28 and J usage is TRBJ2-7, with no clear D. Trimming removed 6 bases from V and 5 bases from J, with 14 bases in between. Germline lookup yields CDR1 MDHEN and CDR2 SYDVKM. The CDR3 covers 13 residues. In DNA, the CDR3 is TGTGCCAGCAGGCCCTCTGAGGCCCACGAGCAGTACTTC. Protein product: CASRPSEAHEQYF. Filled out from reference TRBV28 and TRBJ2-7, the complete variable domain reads DVKVTQSSRYLVKRTGEKVFLECVQDMDHENMFWYRQDPGLGLRLIYFSYDVKMKEKGDIPEGYSVSREKKERFSLILESASTNQTSMYLCASRPSEAHEQYFGPGTRLTVT.

The CDR3 region is CASSLGTFGYEQYF. The CDR3 region has the DNA TGTGCCAGCAGTTTGGGGACTTTTGGCTACGAGCAGTACTTC. The V call is TRBV27, the J call TRBJ2-7; maybe TRBD2 (6 bases). The CDR3 runs 14 residues. Per germline, CDR1 MNHEY and CDR2 SMNVEV (reference sequence). With 3 bases removed from V and 3 bases from J, the gap between germline ends came to 12 bases.

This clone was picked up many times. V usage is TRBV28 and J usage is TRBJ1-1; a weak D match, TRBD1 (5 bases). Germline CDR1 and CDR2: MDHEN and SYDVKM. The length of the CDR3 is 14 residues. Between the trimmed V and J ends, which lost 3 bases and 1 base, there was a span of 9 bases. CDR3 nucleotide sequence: TGTGCCAGCAGTTTGGTGGGGCCGAACACTGAAGCTTTCTTT. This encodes CASSLVGPNTEAFF.

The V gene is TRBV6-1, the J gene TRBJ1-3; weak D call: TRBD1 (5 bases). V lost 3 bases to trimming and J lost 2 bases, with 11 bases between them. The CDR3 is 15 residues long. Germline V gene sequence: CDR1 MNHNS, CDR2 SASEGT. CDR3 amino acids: CASSESAGPGNTIYF. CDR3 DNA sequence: TGTGCCAGCAGTGAGAGTGCAGGGCCTGGAAACACCATATATTTT.

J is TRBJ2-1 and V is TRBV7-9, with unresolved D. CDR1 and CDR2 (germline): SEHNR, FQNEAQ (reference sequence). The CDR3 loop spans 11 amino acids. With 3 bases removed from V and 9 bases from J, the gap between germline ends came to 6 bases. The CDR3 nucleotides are TGTGCCAGCAGCTTTGTTAGTGAGCAGTTCTTC. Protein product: CASSFVSEQFF.

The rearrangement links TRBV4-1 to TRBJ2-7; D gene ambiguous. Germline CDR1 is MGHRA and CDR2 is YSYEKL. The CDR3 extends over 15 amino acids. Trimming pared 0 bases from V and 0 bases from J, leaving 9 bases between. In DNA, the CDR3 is TGCGCCAGCAGCCAAGATGGCCGGGTCTCCTACGAGCAGTACTTC. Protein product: CASSQDGRVSYEQYF.

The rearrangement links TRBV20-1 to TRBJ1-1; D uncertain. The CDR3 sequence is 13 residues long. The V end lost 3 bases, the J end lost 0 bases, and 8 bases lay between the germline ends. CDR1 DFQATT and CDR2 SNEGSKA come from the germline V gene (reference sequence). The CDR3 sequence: CSASAGMNTEAFF. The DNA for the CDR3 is TGCAGTGCTAGTGCGGGTATGAACACTGAAGCTTTCTTT.

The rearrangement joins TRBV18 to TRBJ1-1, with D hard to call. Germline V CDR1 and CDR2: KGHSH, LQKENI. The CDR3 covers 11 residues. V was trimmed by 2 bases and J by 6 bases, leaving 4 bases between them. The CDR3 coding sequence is TGTGCCAGCTCACCAGGAGCTGAAGCTTTCTTT. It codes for CASSPGAEAFF.

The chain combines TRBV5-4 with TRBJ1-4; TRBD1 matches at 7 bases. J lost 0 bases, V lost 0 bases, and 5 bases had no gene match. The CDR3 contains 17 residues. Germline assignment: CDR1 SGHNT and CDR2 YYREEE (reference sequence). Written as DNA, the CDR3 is TGTGCCAGCAGCTTGGTCCCGACAGGGACAACTAATGAAAAACTGTTTTTT. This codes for CASSLVPTGTTNEKLFF. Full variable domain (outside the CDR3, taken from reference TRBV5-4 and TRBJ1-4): ETGVTQSPTHLIKTRGQQVTLRCSSQSGHNTVSWYQQALGQGPQFIFQYYREEENGRGNFPPRFSGLQFPNYSSELNVNALELDDSALYLCASSLVPTGTTNEKLFFGSGTQLSVL.

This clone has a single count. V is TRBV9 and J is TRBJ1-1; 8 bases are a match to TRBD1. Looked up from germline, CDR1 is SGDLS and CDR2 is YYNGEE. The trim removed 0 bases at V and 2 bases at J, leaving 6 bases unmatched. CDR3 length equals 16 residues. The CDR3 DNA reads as TGTGCCAGCAGCGTAGTACCCGGACAGGGCAACACTGAAGCTTTCTTT. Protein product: CASSVVPGQGNTEAFF.

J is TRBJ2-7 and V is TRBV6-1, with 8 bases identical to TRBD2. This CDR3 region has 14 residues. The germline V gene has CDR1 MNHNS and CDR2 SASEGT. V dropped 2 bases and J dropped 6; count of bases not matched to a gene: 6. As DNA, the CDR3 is TGTGCCAGCAGTGAATTCAGCGGGAGTATCGAGCAGTACTTC. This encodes CASSEFSGSIEQYF.

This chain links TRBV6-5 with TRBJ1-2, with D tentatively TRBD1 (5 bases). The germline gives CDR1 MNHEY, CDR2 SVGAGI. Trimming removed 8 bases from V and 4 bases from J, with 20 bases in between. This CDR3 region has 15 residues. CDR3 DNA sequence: TGTGCCAGCCTGCGGTGGGGGGAAGAGTCCTATGGCTACACCTTC. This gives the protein CASLRWGEESYGYTF.

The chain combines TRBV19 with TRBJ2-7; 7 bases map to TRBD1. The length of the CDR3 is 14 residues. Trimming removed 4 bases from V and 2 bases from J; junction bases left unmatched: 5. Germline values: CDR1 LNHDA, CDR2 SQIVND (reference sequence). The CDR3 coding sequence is TGTGCCAGTAGTACCCGGGACAGCACCTACGAGCAGTACTTC. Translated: CASSTRDSTYEQYF.

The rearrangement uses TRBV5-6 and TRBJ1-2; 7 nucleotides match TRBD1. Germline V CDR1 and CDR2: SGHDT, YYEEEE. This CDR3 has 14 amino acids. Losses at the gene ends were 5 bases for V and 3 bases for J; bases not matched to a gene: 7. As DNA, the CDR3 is TGTGCCAGCAGAAGTGGGACAGAGTACTATGGCTACACCTTC. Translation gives CASRSGTEYYGYTF.

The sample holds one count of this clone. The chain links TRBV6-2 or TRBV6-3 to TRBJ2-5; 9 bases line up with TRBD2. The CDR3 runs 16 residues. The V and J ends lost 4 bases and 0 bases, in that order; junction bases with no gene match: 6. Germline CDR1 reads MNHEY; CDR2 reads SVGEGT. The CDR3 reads CASSFGLASNQETQYF. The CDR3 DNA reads TGTGCCAGCAGTTTTGGACTAGCGAGTAACCAAGAGACCCAGTACTTC.

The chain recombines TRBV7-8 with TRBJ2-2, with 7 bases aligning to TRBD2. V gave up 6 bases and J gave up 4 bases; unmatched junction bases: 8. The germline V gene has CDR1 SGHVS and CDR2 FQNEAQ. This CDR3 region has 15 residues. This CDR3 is CASRAGAGATGELFF. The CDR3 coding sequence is TGTGCCAGCAGGGCCGGGGCGGGAGCCACCGGGGAGCTGTTTTTT.